These 24 T cell receptor beta chains share one sample of origin, sequenced in a study of shared T cell receptors in the human thymus. This table comes from immunoSEQ multiplex PCR, and its TCRdb copy is limited to in-frame clones, with some not included. The sample shows hundreds of thousands of clones, roughly 88% of them seen only once. These same records also appear under a second study, on human thymus T cells.

The sample taken for sequencing was thymocytes. These receptors were collected from a boy less than two years old with a congenital heart defect.

This clone was observed a handful of times. The chain has TRBV7-6 and TRBJ2-7; D is unclear. Germline V lookup: CDR1 SGHVS, CDR2 FNYEAQ. The CDR3 totals 14 residues. Trimming cost V 5 bases and J 1 base, with 12 bases left between them. The CDR3 sequence is CASSPRLDSYEQYF. DNA of the CDR3: TGTGCCAGCAGCCCCAGACTGGATTCCTACGAGCAGTACTTC.

The V gene is TRBV7-3, the J gene TRBJ2-2, with 9 positions matching TRBD2. The germline V gene encodes CDR1 SGHTA and CDR2 FQGTGA. The CDR3 has 17 residues. V lost 2 bases, J lost 6 bases, and 10 bases stayed unmatched. Here the CDR3 DNA reads TGTGCCAGCAGCTTACCGCGGGAGGGCCCTCGGCCCGGGGAGCTGTTTTTT. Its translation: CASSLPREGPRPGELFF.

This clone was found a few times. The rearrangement links TRBV4-2 to TRBJ2-1; 13 positions match TRBD2. CDR1 and CDR2 (germline): LGHNA, YNFKEQ. The CDR3 extends over 20 amino acids. V was clipped by 0 bases and J by 4 bases; unmatched bases: 12. CDR3 coding DNA: TGTGCCAGCAGCCAAGATGCCTCCGGGACTAGCGGGACGGATTACAATGAGCAGTTCTTC. Translating gives CASSQDASGTSGTDYNEQFF.

The chain joins TRBV2 to TRBJ2-7; D not resolved. This CDR3 spans 15 amino acids. Trimming stripped 2 bases from V and 2 bases from J, with 13 bases between. CDR1 is SNHLY, CDR2 FYNNEI, per germline. This CDR3 is CASSEFWSPPYEQYF. CDR3 DNA: TGTGCCAGCAGTGAATTCTGGAGTCCTCCCTACGAGCAGTACTTC.

The chain combines TRBV27 with TRBJ2-1; the match to TRBD2 covers 7 bases. This CDR3 has 18 amino acids. In germline, CDR1 is MNHEY, CDR2 SMNVEV (reference sequence). The ends lost 7 bases at V and 2 bases at J; junction bases unmatched: 17. CDR3 sequence reads: CASTLLARGNKTYNEQFF. CDR3 nucleotide sequence: TGTGCCAGCACCCTACTAGCGCGAGGAAACAAAACCTACAATGAGCAGTTCTTC.

The V gene is TRBV11-3, the J gene TRBJ2-4, with 8 positions matching TRBD2. V lost 4 bases and J lost 8; bases outside the gene matches: 13. The germline V gene has CDR1 SGHNT and CDR2 YENEEA. This CDR3 is built from 16 residues. The CDR3 region is CASSSPWAGGRDIQYF. In nucleotides, the CDR3 is TGTGCCAGCAGCTCCCCGTGGGCGGGAGGCCGGGACATTCAGTACTTC.

The V call is TRBV5-4, the J call TRBJ2-7, with TRBD1 identical over 7 bases. The CDR3 runs 15 residues. V shed 4 bases, J shed 0 bases, and the junction held 7 bases outside the gene matches. Germline loops: CDR1 SGHNT, CDR2 YYREEE (reference sequence). The CDR3 DNA reads as TGTGCCAGCAGCCCGGACAGGCAGTCCTCCTACGAGCAGTACTTC. This gives the protein CASSPDRQSSYEQYF.

The chain is built from TRBV19 and TRBJ1-2, with TRBD1 identical over 7 bases. Looked up from germline, CDR1 is LNHDA and CDR2 is SQIVND (reference sequence). The V segment lost 9 bases and the J segment 4 bases; nucleotides outside the gene matches: 8. The CDR3 is made up of 13 amino acids. CDR3 in DNA: TGTGCCAGCTTAGGGGGCTGGGGCTATGGCTACACCTTC. Amino acid sequence: CASLGGWGYGYTF.

The chain carries TRBV4-1 and TRBJ2-7; D is possibly TRBD2 (7 bases). The CDR3 runs to 19 residues. V dropped 1 base and J dropped 2 bases, with 24 bases sitting between them. Germline loops: CDR1 MGHRA, CDR2 YSYEKL. The CDR3 sequence is CASSQGSSGGASFTYEQYF. In DNA, the CDR3 is TGCGCCAGCAGCCAAGGTTCGTCGGGGGGCGCCTCCTTCACCTACGAGCAGTACTTC.

The chain carries TRBV5-1 and TRBJ2-7; TRBD1 is a possible D gene (6 bases). Trimming shortened V by 6 bases and J by 2 bases, and 12 bases separated the two germline ends. Germline V lookup: CDR1 SGHRS, CDR2 YFSETQ. CDR3 length: 13 residues. CDR3 protein: CASKQTGTYEQYF. The CDR3 DNA reads as TGCGCCAGCAAACAAACAGGGACCTACGAGCAGTACTTC.

The V call is TRBV5-1, the J call TRBJ2-7, with TRBD2 identical over 10 bases. Germline assignment: CDR1 SGHRS and CDR2 YFSETQ. V dropped 1 base and J dropped 1; count of bases not matched to a gene: 2. The CDR3 runs to 15 residues. The CDR3 bases are TGCGCCAGCAGCTTGACTAGCGGGACGTCCTACGAGCAGTACTTC. Protein: CASSLTSGTSYEQYF.

This sequence joins TRBV10-1 and TRBJ2-4; 8 nucleotides match TRBD2. Germline V gene sequence: CDR1 WNHNN, CDR2 SYGVQD (reference sequence). Losses at the gene ends were 0 bases for V and 1 base for J; bases not matched to a gene: 5. The CDR3 has 17 amino acids. The CDR3 spells CASSESKRGRAKNIQYF. CDR3 DNA sequence: TGCGCCAGCAGTGAGTCGAAGCGGGGGAGGGCCAAAAACATTCAGTACTTC.

The chain uses TRBV6-6 and TRBJ1-1; 9 bases map to TRBD1. Germline CDR1 is MNHNY and CDR2 is SVGAGI (reference sequence). The CDR3 contains 14 residues. The V gene end was trimmed by 6 bases and the J gene end by 5 bases; junction bases not matched to a gene: 7. CDR3 sequence (DNA): TGTGCCAGCAGCCACGGACAGGGGAAAACTGAAGCTTTCTTT. Its protein product is CASSHGQGKTEAFF.

The rearrangement uses TRBV19 and TRBJ1-4; 7 positions agree with TRBD1. This CDR3 contains 17 residues. V gave up 4 bases and J gave up 0 bases; unmatched junction bases: 8. Germline assignment: CDR1 LNHDA and CDR2 SQIVND (reference sequence). The CDR3 DNA is TGTGCCAGTAGTACAGGGACAGCTTTTGCAACTAATGAAAAACTGTTTTTT. Translating gives CASSTGTAFATNEKLFF.

The rearrangement joins TRBV6-4 to TRBJ1-3; perhaps TRBD1 as D (5 bases). Trimming took off 7 bases at V and 0 bases at J, with 13 bases between the two ends. This CDR3 has 15 residues. CDR1 and CDR2 from the germline V gene are MRHNA and SNTAGT. The chain's CDR3 is CASMSGNSSGNTIYF. The CDR3 DNA is TGTGCCAGCATGTCAGGGAACAGCTCTGGAAACACCATATATTTT.

The genes are TRBV27 and TRBJ2-5; the D is unclear. The CDR3 extends over 13 amino acids. Per germline, CDR1 MNHEY and CDR2 SMNVEV (reference sequence). The V gene lost 4 bases and the J gene lost 0 bases, with 6 bases spanning the gap. In nucleotides, the CDR3 is TGTGCCAGCAGTTGCAGAAACCAAGAGACCCAGTACTTC. Translating gives CASSCRNQETQYF.

This clone came up once. The chain carries TRBV15 and TRBJ2-3; possibly TRBD1 for D (6 bases). The CDR3 covers 15 residues. V was trimmed by 5 bases and J by 6 bases, leaving 18 bases between them. Germline-derived CDR1 and CDR2 are LNHNV and YYDKDF (reference sequence). CDR3 sequence reads: CATSQPARGKDTQYF. The CDR3 bases are TGTGCCACCAGCCAACCCGCTAGGGGGAAGGATACGCAGTATTTT. Looking up the rest from reference TRBV15 and TRBJ2-3 gives the full variable domain: DAMVIQNPRYQVTQFGKPVTLSCSQTLNHNVMYWYQQKSSQAPKLLFHYYDKDFNNEADTPDNFQSRRPNTSFCFLDIRSPGLGDTAMYLCATSQPARGKDTQYFGPGTRLTVL.

This clone was seen just once. The chain employs TRBV13 and TRBJ2-3, with TRBD2 identical over 9 bases. With 7 bases clipped from V and 2 bases from J, the junction kept 10 bases outside the gene matches. This CDR3 has 16 amino acids. The germline V gene encodes CDR1 PRHDT and CDR2 FYEKMQ (reference sequence). The CDR3 bases are TGTGCCAGCAACATACGCGGGAGGGCGGCCACAGATACGCAGTATTTT. Its translation: CASNIRGRAATDTQYF. Full variable domain (missing parts from reference TRBV13 and TRBJ2-3): AAGVIQSPRHLIKEKRETATLKCYPIPRHDTVYWYQQGPGQDPQFLISFYEKMQSDKGSIPDRFSAQQFSDYHSELNMSSLELGDSALYFCASNIRGRAATDTQYFGPGTRLTVL.

The V gene is TRBV7-9, the J gene TRBJ2-1; possible D gene TRBD2, 5 bases. CDR3 size: 18 residues. V was shortened by 5 bases and J by 1 base, with 21 bases between the two germline ends. The germline V gene encodes CDR1 SEHNR and CDR2 FQNEAQ (reference sequence). CDR3 nucleotide sequence: TGTGCCAGCAGCCAAGCCTCTACGGCGGGCCTTTCCTACAATGAGCAGTTCTTC. This translates into CASSQASTAGLSYNEQFF.

The chain couples TRBV11-3 to TRBJ1-1; 9 nucleotides line up with TRBD1. From germline, CDR1 is SGHNT and CDR2 YENEEA. CDR3 length: 15 amino acids. V dropped 4 bases and J dropped 0; count of bases not matched to a gene: 3. This CDR3 reads CASSSTGGMNTEAFF. The CDR3 DNA reads TGTGCCAGCAGCTCGACAGGGGGGATGAACACTGAAGCTTTCTTT.

The gene calls are TRBV28 and TRBJ2-1, with TRBD1 matching over 11 bases. CDR3 length: 19 amino acids. CDR1 and CDR2 (germline): MDHEN, SYDVKM. The V gene end was trimmed by 6 bases and the J gene end by 6 bases; junction bases not matched to a gene: 19. CDR3 amino acids: CASSPGQGAPGSGSNEQFF. CDR3 bases: TGTGCCAGCAGCCCAGGACAGGGGGCGCCTGGTAGCGGGAGCAATGAGCAGTTCTTC.

For the CDR3, the DNA is TGCGCCAGCAGCCAAGATAGGGCTAGCGGGAGGTCGAGGGAGCAGTACTTC. It codes for CASSQDRASGRSREQYF. The genes are TRBV4-3 and TRBJ2-7, with TRBD2 matching over 11 bases. V lost 0 bases and J lost 7; bases outside the gene matches: 11. Germline CDR1 and CDR2: LGHNA and YSLEER. The CDR3 sequence is 17 residues long.

J is TRBJ1-3 and V is TRBV30; D not resolved. From germline, CDR1 is GTSNPN and CDR2 SVGIG (reference sequence). This CDR3 has 15 amino acids. V shed 2 bases and J shed 4 bases, with 15 bases lying between them. CDR3 coding DNA: TGTGCCTGGAGTTTGGGCGAGTTGGGCGGAAACACCATATATTTT. It specifies CAWSLGELGGNTIYF.

The chain employs TRBV6-1 and TRBJ1-5; D remains unclear. V lost 0 bases to trimming and J lost 6 bases, with 9 bases between them. Per germline, CDR1 MNHNS and CDR2 SASEGT. CDR3 length equals 14 residues. This chain's CDR3 is CASSEARSVQPQHF. In DNA, the CDR3 is TGTGCCAGCAGTGAAGCGCGTTCGGTTCAGCCCCAGCATTTT.